The clone carrying this T cell receptor beta chain appeared once. Germline CDR1 is SQVTM and CDR2 is ANQGSEA. The length of the CDR3 is 12 residues. The J segment lost 3 bases and the V segment lost 4 bases, leaving 2 bases of the junction unmatched. The people who gave samples were healthy Caucasians from Russia, aged about 6 to 95. This sample stems from a study of blood T cells in healthy people across ages. Study-wide context: Per two T cells, about one barcoded beta molecule was captured through template switching.

A sample-barcoded 5' primer and a J-beta primer mix were used in a second PCR of roughly 7 to 11 cycles. From the 5' RACE reads, TCRdb called clonotypes with MiXCR, one entry per CDR3 protein. The repertoire includes under 700,000 distinct CDR3 sequences, approximately 25% of them detected once, and 8.7% sits in the top ten. The same specimen was also included in a second study, on T cells of mothers and their children.

Sequencing used blood. The chain is built from TRBV29-1 and TRBJ2-5, with 7 bases matching TRBD2. The sequence was collected from a boy between 10 and 17 years old in good health. The CDR3 DNA reads TGCAGCGTTGGGGGGGGTAAAGAGACCCAGTACTTC. Translating it yields CSVGGGKETQYF.